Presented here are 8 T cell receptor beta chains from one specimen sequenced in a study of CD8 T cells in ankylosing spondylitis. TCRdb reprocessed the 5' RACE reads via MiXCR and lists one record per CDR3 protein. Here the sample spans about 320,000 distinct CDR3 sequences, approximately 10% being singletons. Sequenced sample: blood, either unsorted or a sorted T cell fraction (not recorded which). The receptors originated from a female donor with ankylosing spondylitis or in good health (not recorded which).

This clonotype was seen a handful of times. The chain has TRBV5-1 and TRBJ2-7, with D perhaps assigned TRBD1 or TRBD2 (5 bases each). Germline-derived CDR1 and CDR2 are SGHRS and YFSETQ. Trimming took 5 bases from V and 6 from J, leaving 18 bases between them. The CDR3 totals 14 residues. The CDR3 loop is CASRPVPGSSEQYF. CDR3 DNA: TGCGCCAGCAGACCTGTCCCAGGGAGCTCCGAGCAGTACTTC. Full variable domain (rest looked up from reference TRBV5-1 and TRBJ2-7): KAGVTQTPRYLIKTRGQQVTLSCSPISGHRSVSWYQQTPGQGLQFLFEYFSETQRNKGNFPGRFSGRQFSNSRSEMNVSTLELGDSALYLCASRPVPGSSEQYFGPGTRLTVT.

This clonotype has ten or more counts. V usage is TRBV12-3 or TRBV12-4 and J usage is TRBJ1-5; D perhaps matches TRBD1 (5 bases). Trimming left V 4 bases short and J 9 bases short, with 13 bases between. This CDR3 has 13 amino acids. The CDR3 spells CASSSADQGPQHF. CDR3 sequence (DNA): TGTGCCAGCAGTTCAGCCGACCAGGGGCCCCAGCATTTT.

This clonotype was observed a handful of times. The CDR3 coding sequence is TGTGCCAGCAGTTCTCTTCCCGTGACGGGTCTAATGGATGAGCAGTTCTTC. Residues: CASSSLPVTGLMDEQFF. V gene TRBV6-2 or TRBV6-3 combines with J gene TRBJ2-1; D is ambiguous. Trimming pared 4 bases from V and 8 bases from J, leaving 24 bases between. Germline V gene lookup returns CDR1 MNHEY and CDR2 SVGEGT. The CDR3 consists of 17 residues.

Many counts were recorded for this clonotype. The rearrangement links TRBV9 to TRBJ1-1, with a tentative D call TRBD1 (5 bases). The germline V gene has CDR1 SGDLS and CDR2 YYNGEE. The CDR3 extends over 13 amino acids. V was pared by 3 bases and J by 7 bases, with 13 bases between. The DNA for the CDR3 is TGTGCCAGCAGCGACGGTCCCGGGGGTGAAGCTTTCTTT. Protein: CASSDGPGGEAFF.

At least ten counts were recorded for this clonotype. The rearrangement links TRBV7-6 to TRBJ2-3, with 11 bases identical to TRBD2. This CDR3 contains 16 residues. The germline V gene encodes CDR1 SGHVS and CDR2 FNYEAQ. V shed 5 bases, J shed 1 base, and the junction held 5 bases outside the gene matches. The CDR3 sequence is CASSPTSGGGTDTQYF. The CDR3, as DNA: TGTGCCAGCAGCCCCACTAGCGGGGGAGGCACAGATACGCAGTATTTT.

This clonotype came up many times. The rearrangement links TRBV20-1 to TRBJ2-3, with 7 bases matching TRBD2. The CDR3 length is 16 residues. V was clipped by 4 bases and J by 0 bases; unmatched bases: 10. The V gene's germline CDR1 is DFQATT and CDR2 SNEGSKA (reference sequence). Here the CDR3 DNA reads TGCAGTGCTAAGTTGGGACTAATCGCTAGCACAGATACGCAGTATTTT. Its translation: CSAKLGLIASTDTQYF.

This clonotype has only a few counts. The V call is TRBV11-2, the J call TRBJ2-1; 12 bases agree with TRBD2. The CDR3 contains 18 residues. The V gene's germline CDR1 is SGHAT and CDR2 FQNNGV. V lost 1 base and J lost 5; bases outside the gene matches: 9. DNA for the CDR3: TGTGCCAGCAGCTTAGGTCCCCCTACTAGCGGGGGGAACAATGAGCAGTTCTTC. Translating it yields CASSLGPPTSGGNNEQFF.

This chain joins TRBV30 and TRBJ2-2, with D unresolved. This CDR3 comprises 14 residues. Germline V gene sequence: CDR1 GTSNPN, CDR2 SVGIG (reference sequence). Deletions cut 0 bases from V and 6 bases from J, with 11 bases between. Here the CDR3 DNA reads TGTGCCTGGAGTGTACAAGTCGGATCCGGGGAGCTGTTTTTT. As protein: CAWSVQVGSGELFF.